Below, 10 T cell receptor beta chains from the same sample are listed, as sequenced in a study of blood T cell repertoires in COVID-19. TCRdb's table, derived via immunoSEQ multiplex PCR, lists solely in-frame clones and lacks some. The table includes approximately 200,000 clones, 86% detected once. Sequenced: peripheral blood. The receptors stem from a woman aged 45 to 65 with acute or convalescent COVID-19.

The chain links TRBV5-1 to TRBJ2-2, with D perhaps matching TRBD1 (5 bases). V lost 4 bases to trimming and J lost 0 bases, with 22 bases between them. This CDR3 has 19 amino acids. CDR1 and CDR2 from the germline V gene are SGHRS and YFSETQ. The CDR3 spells CASSRGLTLDTANTGELFF. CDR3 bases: TGCGCCAGCAGCCGCGGATTAACTTTGGACACCGCGAACACCGGGGAGCTGTTTTTT.

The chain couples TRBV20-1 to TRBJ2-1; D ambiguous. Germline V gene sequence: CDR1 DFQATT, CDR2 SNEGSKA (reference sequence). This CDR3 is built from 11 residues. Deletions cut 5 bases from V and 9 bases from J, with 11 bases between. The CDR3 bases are TGCAGTGCTGCACCCGACACTGAGCAGTTCTTC. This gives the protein CSAAPDTEQFF.

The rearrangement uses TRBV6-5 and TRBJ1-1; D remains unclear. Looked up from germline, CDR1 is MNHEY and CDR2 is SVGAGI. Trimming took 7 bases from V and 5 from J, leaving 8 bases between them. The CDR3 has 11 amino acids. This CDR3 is CASKLTTEAFF. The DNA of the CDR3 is TGTGCCAGCAAGTTGACAACTGAAGCTTTCTTT.

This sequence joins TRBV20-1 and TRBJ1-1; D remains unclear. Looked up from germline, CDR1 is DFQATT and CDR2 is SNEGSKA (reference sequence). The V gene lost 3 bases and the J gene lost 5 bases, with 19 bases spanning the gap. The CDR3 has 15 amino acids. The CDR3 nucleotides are TGCAGTGCTAGTCGGCCTGAGAGGATAAGGACTGAAGCTTTCTTT. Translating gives CSASRPERIRTEAFF.

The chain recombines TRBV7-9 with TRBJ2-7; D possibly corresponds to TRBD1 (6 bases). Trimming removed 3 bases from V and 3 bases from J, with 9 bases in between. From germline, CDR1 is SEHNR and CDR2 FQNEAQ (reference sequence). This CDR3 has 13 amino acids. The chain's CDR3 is CASSLADSYEQYF. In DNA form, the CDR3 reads TGTGCCAGCAGCTTGGCGGACAGCTACGAGCAGTACTTC.

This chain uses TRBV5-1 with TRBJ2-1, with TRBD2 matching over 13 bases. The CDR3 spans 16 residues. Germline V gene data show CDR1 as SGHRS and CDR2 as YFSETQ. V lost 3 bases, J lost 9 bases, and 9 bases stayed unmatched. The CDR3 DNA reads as TGCGCCAGCAGCTCTTTTGGACTAGCGGGAGTTACTGAGCAGTTCTTC. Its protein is CASSSFGLAGVTEQFF.

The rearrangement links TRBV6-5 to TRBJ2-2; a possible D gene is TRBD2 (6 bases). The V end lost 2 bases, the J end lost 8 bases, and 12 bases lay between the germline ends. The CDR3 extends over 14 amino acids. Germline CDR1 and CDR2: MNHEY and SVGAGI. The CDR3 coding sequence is TGTGCCAGCAGTTACCTCGGGGGAGGAGGGGAGCTGTTTTTT. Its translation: CASSYLGGGGELFF.

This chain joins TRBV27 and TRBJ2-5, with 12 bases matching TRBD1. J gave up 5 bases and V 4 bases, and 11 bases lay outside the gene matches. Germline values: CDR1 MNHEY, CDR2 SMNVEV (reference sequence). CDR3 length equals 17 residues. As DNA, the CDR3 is TGTGCCAGCAGTTCGCGTTTCGGGACAGGGGGCTTCGAGACCCAGTACTTC. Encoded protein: CASSSRFGTGGFETQYF.

CDR3 sequence: CSALVRSNTEAFF. CDR3 bases: TGCAGCGCCCTGGTGCGTTCGAACACTGAAGCTTTCTTT. The V and J genes are TRBV29-1 and TRBJ1-1; D call uncertain. There are 13 residues in the CDR3. Deletions cut 7 bases from V and 1 base from J, with 13 bases between. Germline V CDR1 and CDR2: SQVTM, ANQGSEA. Drawing the rest from reference TRBV29-1 and TRBJ1-1, the complete variable domain is SAVISQKPSRDICQRGTSLTIQCQVDSQVTMMFWYRQQPGQSLTLIATANQGSEATYESGFVIDKFPISRPNLTFSTLTVSNMSPEDSSIYLCSALVRSNTEAFFGQGTRLTVV.

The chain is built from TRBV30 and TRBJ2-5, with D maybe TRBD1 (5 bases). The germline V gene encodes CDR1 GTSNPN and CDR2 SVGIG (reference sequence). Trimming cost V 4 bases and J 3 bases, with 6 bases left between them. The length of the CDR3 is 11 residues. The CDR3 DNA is TGTGCCTGGACAGGGAAAGAGACCCAGTACTTC. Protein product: CAWTGKETQYF. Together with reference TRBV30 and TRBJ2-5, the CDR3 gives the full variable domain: SQTIHQWPATLVQPVGSPLSLECTVEGTSNPNLYWYRQAAGRGLQLLFYSVGIGQISSEVPQNLSASRPQDRQFILSSKKLLLSDSGFYLCAWTGKETQYFGPGTRLLVL.